Reported below is one TCR beta chain. These data originate in a study of cytomegalovirus exposure and HLA in healthy donors. Study as a whole: Findings of an earlier analysis included over 95 million unique TCR beta sequences from some 190 million T cells.

13 Jbeta primers and 60 Vbeta primers were used for the PCR. Produced via immunoSEQ multiplex PCR; TCRdb's table is partial and in-frame only. The sample contains about 130,000 clones, around four fifths of which appear only once. The ends were cut back, 7 bases at V and 6 bases at J, with 12 bases in the middle. CDR1 and CDR2 (germline): MNHEY, SMNVEV (reference sequence). The CDR3 spans 12 residues. The source of this sequence is a boy younger than 18 in good health and CMV-seronegative. Source material: PBMCs. The chain employs TRBV27 and TRBJ1-2; a weak D match, TRBD1 (5 bases). The chain's CDR3 is CASKDRTNGYTF. The CDR3 bases are TGTGCCAGCAAAGACAGAACCAATGGCTACACCTTC.